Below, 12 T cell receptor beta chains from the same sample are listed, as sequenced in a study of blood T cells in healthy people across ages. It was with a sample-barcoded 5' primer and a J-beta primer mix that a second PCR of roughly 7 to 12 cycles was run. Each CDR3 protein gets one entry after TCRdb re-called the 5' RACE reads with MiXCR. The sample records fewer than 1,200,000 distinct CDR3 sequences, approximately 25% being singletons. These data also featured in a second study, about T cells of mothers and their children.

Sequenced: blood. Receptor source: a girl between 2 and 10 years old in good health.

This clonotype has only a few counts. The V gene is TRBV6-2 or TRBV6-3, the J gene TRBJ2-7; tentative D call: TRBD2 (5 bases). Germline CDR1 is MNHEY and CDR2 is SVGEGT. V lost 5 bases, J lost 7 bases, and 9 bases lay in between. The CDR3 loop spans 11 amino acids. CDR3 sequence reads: CASSNGIEQYF. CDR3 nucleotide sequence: TGTGCCAGCAGTAACGGGATTGAGCAGTACTTC.

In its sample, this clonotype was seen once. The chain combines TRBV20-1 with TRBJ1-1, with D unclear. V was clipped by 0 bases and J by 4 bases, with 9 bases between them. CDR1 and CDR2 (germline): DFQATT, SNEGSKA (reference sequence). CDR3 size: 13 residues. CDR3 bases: TGCAGTGCTAGAGATTTTAGGGCCACTGAAGCTTTCTTT. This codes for CSARDFRATEAFF.

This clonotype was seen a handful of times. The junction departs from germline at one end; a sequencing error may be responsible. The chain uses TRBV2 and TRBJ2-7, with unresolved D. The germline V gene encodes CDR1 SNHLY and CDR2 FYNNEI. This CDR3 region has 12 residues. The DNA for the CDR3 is TGTGCCAGCAACGACAATCCCTACGAACAGTACTTC. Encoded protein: CASNDNPYEQYF. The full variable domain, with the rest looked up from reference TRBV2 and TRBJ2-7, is EPEVTQTPSHQVTQMGQEVILRCVPISNHLYFYWYRQILGQKVEFLVSFYNNEISEKSEIFDDQFSVERPDGSNFTLKIRSTKLEDSAMYFCASNDNPYEQYFGPGTRLTVT.

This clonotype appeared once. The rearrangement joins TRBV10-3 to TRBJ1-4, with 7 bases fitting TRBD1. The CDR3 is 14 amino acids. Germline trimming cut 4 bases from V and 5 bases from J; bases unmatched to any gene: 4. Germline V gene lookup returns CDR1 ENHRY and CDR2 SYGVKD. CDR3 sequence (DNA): TGTGCCATCAGTGGAGGGACAGAAAATGAAAAACTGTTTTTT. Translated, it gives CAISGGTENEKLFF.

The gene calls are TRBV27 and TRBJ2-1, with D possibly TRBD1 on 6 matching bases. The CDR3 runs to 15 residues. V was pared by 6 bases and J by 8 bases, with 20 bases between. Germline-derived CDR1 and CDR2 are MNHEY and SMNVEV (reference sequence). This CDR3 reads CASSPSEISGDEQFF. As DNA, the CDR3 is TGTGCCAGCAGCCCCAGTGAAATCTCAGGGGATGAGCAGTTCTTC.

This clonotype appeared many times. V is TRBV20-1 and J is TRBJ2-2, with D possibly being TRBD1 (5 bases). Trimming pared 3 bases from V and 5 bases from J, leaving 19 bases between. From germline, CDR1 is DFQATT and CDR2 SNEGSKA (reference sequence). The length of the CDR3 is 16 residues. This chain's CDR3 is CSARAPWAGLTGELFF. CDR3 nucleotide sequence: TGCAGTGCTAGGGCCCCCTGGGCAGGGCTAACCGGGGAGCTGTTTTTT.

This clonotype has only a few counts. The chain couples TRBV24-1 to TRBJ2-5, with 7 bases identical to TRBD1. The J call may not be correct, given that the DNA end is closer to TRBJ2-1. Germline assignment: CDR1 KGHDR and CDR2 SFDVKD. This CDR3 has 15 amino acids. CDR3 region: CATSQNLGTVSEQFF. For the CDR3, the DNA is TGTGCCACCAGTCAAAACTTGGGGACAGTCAGTGAGCAGTTCTTC.

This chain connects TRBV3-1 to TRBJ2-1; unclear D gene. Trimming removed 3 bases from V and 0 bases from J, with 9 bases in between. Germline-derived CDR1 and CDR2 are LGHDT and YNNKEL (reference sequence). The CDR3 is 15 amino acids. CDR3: CASSHGEVSYNEQFF. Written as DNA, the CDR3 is TGTGCCAGCAGCCATGGAGAGGTCTCCTACAATGAGCAGTTCTTC.

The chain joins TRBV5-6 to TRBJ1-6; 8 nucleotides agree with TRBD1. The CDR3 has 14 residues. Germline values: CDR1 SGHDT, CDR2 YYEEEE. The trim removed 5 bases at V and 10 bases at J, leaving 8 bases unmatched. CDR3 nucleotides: TGTGCCAGCAGTCGGACAGGGAACATGTCACCCCTCCACTTT. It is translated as CASSRTGNMSPLHF.

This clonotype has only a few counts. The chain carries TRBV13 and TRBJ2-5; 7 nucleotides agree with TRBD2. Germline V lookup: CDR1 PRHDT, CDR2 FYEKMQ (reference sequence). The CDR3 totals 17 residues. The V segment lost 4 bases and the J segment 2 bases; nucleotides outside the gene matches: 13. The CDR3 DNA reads TGTGCCAGCAGCTACGCGGGAGCCGTTGTACTTCAAGAGACCCAGTACTTC. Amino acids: CASSYAGAVVLQETQYF.

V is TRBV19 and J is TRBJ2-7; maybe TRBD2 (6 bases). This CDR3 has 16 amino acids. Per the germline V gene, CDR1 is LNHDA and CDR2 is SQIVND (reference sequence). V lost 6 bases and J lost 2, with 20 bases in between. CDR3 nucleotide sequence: TGTGCCAGTAGGGGCCCGGGGCGGGGAACCGCCTACGAGCAGTACTTC. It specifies CASRGPGRGTAYEQYF.

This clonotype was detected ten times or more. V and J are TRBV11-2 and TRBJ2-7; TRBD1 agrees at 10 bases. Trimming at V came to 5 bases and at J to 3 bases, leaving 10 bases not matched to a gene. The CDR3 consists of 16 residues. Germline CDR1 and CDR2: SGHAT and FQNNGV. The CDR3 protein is CASSNYVGTGVYEQYF. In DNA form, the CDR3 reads TGTGCCAGCAGCAATTATGTAGGGACAGGGGTCTACGAGCAGTACTTC.